The source of this T cell receptor beta chain is a study of T cells in Graves' hyperthyroidism and ophthalmopathy. Study conclusions and caveats: Blood also contained most expanded thyroid clonotypes above 0.001.

There were TCR beta CDR3 regions amplified from RNA transcripts. A set of HTBI primers served as the primers for a first-round RT-PCR of the TCR CDR3. TCRdb redid the calling of the multiplex PCR reads with MiXCR, one entry per CDR3 protein. In the table there are about half a million distinct CDR3 sequences, less than 25% of which are singletons. This clonotype was seen ten or more times. Its matching antigen is unknown. This CDR3 has 15 amino acids. With 4 bases removed from V and 1 base from J, the gap between germline ends came to 11 bases. CDR1 and CDR2 (germline): MNHNS, SASEGT. This clonotype was sampled from a man younger than 35 with Graves' hyperthyroidism. The J gene is TRBJ1-5, the V gene TRBV6-1; D may be TRBD1 (6 bases). The source material was blood. CDR3 in amino acids: CASSGQGRSNQPQHF. The CDR3, as DNA: TGTGCCAGCAGTGGTCAGGGGAGGAGCAATCAGCCCCAGCATTTT.